These 8 T cell receptor beta chains originate from one sample sequenced in a study of tumour-infiltrating T cells in Burkitt lymphoma. Profiled with immunoSEQ multiplex PCR; TCRdb holds only in-frame clones, not every one. The sample yields approximately 1,500 clones, approximately 17% seen once. Sequencing input: tumor tissue. The receptors were sampled from a human donor with diffuse large B-cell lymphoma.

The sample holds a few counts of this clone. Mismatch with germline at one junction end may stem from a read error. This specimen includes other DNA sequences encoding the same CDR3. The chain joins TRBV5-4 to TRBJ2-2, with D tentatively TRBD2 (6 bases). Per germline, CDR1 SGHNT and CDR2 YYREEE (reference sequence). This CDR3 has 15 residues. The CDR3 nucleotides read TGTGCCAGCAGTATGGAGAGGGGAGGCACCGGGGAGCTATTTTTT. It specifies CASSMERGGTGELFF. The variable domain in full, completed from reference TRBV5-4 and TRBJ2-2, reads ETGVTQSPTHLIKTRGQQVTLRCSSQSGHNTVSWYQQALGQGPQFIFQYYREEENGRGNFPPRFSGLQFPNYSSELNVNALELDDSALYLCASSMERGGTGELFFGEGSRLTVL.

This clone was seen a few times. The chain employs TRBV2 and TRBJ2-1; D gene uncertain. The CDR3 is made up of 15 amino acids. The germline CDR1 and CDR2 sequences are SNHLY and FYNNEI. V lost 3 bases to trimming and J lost 6 bases, with 15 bases between them. In DNA form, the CDR3 reads TGTGCCAGCAGTGAGGGTGGATATGGCGGCAATGAGCAGTTCTTC. The encoded protein is CASSEGGYGGNEQFF.

This clone was detected only a few times. This chain links TRBV13 with TRBJ1-1; the D gene is possibly TRBD1 (6 bases). Germline CDR1 reads PRHDT; CDR2 reads FYEKMQ (reference sequence). The CDR3 has 12 residues. V was shortened by 2 bases and J by 10 bases, with 11 bases between the two germline ends. For the CDR3, the DNA is TGTGCCAGCAGCTTAAGGGGGGGTATAGCTTTCTTT. Translating gives CASSLRGGIAFF.

The rearrangement uses TRBV4-2 and TRBJ2-7; D unclear. The germline CDR1 and CDR2 sequences are LGHNA and YNFKEQ. V was clipped by 0 bases and J by 11 bases, with 17 bases between them. The length of the CDR3 is 14 residues. The CDR3 is CASSQELDRDSEYF. The DNA of the CDR3 is TGTGCCAGCAGCCAAGAACTGGACCGTGACTCGGAGTACTTC.

This clone was counted only a few times. The chain employs TRBV9 and TRBJ1-4; a possible D gene is TRBD1 (6 bases). Trimming removed 3 bases from V and 3 bases from J, with 15 bases in between. This CDR3 contains 16 residues. Germline V gives CDR1 SGDLS, CDR2 YYNGEE. In DNA form, the CDR3 reads TGTGCCAGCAGCGGGGGGGGCGACAGCTCTAATGAAAAACTGTTTTTT. It specifies CASSGGGDSSNEKLFF.

The chain employs TRBV7-2 and TRBJ2-2; D is uncertain. Per germline, CDR1 SGHTA and CDR2 FQGNSA. V was clipped by 5 bases and J by 2 bases, with 12 bases between them. This CDR3 spans 15 amino acids. The CDR3 sequence is CASSAQVINTGELFF. CDR3 nucleotides: TGTGCCAGCAGCGCCCAGGTTATTAACACCGGGGAGCTGTTTTTT.

Only a few counts were recorded for this clone. This sequence joins TRBV6-4 and TRBJ2-1, with TRBD1 identical over 9 bases. J lost 5 bases, V lost 2 bases, and 4 bases had no gene match. The CDR3 runs to 15 residues. The germline CDR1 and CDR2 sequences are MRHNA and SNTAGT. DNA of the CDR3: TGTGCCAGCAGTGACGGGACAGGGCTTAACAATGAGCAGTTCTTC. As protein: CASSDGTGLNNEQFF.

This clone was counted only a few times. This sequence joins TRBV2 and TRBJ2-7, with 9 bases that match TRBD1. CDR3 length: 13 residues. Per germline, CDR1 SNHLY and CDR2 FYNNEI. J lost 2 bases, V lost 9 bases, and 5 bases had no gene match. The CDR3: CARGGTGTYEQYF. The CDR3 coding sequence is TGTGCCAGGGGGGGGACAGGGACCTACGAGCAGTACTTC.